This TCR beta chain is from a study of T cell responses to AZD1222 COVID-19 vaccine. Looked up from germline, CDR1 is SGHTA and CDR2 is FQGTGA. The ends lost 5 bases at V and 1 base at J; junction bases unmatched: 3. The CDR3 totals 15 residues. Whole-study results and caveats: Repertoire collection took place solely once the T cell response had peaked.

This clone was observed once. The target antigen is unknown. Assay: immunoSEQ multiplex PCR; the TCRdb copy retains only in-frame clones and omits some. Of 150,000 to 200,000 clones listed, approximately 92% are singletons. The chain is built from TRBV7-3 and TRBJ2-2; 8 nucleotides agree with TRBD1. Sequenced here: peripheral blood, sampled on day 0 of AZD1222 vaccination. The sequence was collected from an adult in good health. The chain's CDR3 is CASSPGGLNTGELFF. In DNA, the CDR3 is TGTGCCAGCAGCCCAGGGGGCTTGAACACCGGGGAGCTGTTTTTT. Full variable domain (missing parts from reference TRBV7-3 and TRBJ2-2): GAGVSQTPSNKVTEKGKYVELRCDPISGHTALYWYRQSLGQGPEFLIYFQGTGAADDSGLPNDRFFAVRPEGSVSTLKIQRTERGDSAVYLCASSPGGLNTGELFFGEGSRLTVL.